This T cell receptor (beta chain) appears in the sequencing data of a study of read filtering for tumor transcriptome and immune sequencing. Whole-study context: Fewer than 10 patients were R-ISS I, some 16 were R-ISS II, 6 or 7 were R-ISS III.

CDR3 size: 14 residues. Germline CDR1 and CDR2: MNHNY and SVGAGI (reference sequence). As for this clonotype: A read error may be the cause here, since a much bigger clone is one base away.

Molecular barcoded adaptors covering alpha/delta and beta/gamma chains were used on approximately 400 ng RNA. TCRdb independently ran MiXCR on the reads; one entry per CDR3 protein. The data hold roughly 46,000 distinct CDR3 sequences, with approximately 12% observed a single time. Sequenced sample: a population of CD138-negative cells sorted from bone marrow. This rearrangement joins TRBV6-6 to TRBJ2-7, with TRBD1 matching 8 bases. The end of the DNA is better explained by TRBJ2-1, so the J call may be wrong. This receptor was taken from a donor aged 40 or older with multiple myeloma. The CDR3 coding sequence is TGTGCCAGCAAGGCCTTACAGGGGGTCTACGAGCAGTTCTTC. It specifies CASKALQGVYEQFF.